Listed below are T cell receptor beta chains from one sample, sequenced in a study of cytomegalovirus exposure and HLA in healthy donors. Only in-frame clones appear in the TCRdb table, and some are missing; sequencing was by immunoSEQ multiplex PCR. The profile covers tens of thousands of clones, with around 95% appearing a single time and nearly 4.5% taken by the ten largest. Sequencing was performed on PBMCs. The receptors come from a young man in good health and CMV-seropositive. CDR3s include the opening cysteine and the closing phenylalanine or tryptophan. Fields, in order: J gene, clone size, V gene, D gene, CDR3 protein, CDR3 DNA. D genes are given only for firm matches. The size entry is marked missing in some rows and otherwise reads once, few, many or a size class.

J: TRBJ1-1
size: -
V: TRBV4-3
D: -
CDR3: CASSQSARVGTEAFF
DNA: TGCGCCAGCAGCCAAAGCGCACGGGTCGGGACTGAAGCTTTCTTT

J: TRBJ2-3
size: -
V: TRBV7-9
D: TRBD2
CDR3: CASSLAILAGGTDTQYF
DNA: TGTGCCAGCAGCTTAGCGATTCTAGCGGGAGGCACAGATACGCAGTATTTT

J: TRBJ2-2
size: -
V: TRBV29-1
D: -
CDR3: CSVSLFAGELFF
DNA: TGCAGCGTGAGCCTATTTGCCGGGGAGCTGTTTTTT

J: TRBJ2-7
size: -
V: TRBV4-1
D: -
CDR3: CASSQDRDIGSYEQYF
DNA: TGCGCCAGCAGCCAAGACCGGGACATCGGGTCCTACGAGCAGTACTTC

J: TRBJ2-7
size: -
V: TRBV2
D: -
CDR3: CASRAQGSTYEQYF
DNA: TGTGCCAGCAGAGCACAGGGTTCAACCTACGAGCAGTACTTC

J: TRBJ2-5
size: -
V: TRBV28
D: TRBD2
CDR3: CAGRRAGEETQYF
DNA: TGTGCCGGGAGGCGAGCGGGAGAGGAGACCCAGTACTTC

J: TRBJ1-4
size: -
V: TRBV5-6
D: -
CDR3: CASSLFGLPNEKLFF
DNA: TGTGCCAGCAGCTTGTTTGGCTTACCAAATGAAAAACTGTTTTTT

J: TRBJ1-3
size: -
V: TRBV10-1
D: -
CDR3: CASSPGQISGNTIYF
DNA: TGCGCCAGCAGTCCGGGACAAATCTCTGGAAACACCATATATTTT

J: TRBJ1-5
size: -
V: TRBV28
D: TRBD1
CDR3: CASSLLGQGYQPQHF
DNA: TGTGCCAGCAGTTTATTGGGACAGGGGTATCAGCCCCAGCATTTT

J: TRBJ1-2
size: -
V: TRBV27
D: -
CDR3: CASTPSPWGAYGYTF
DNA: TGTGCCAGCACCCCTTCCCCTTGGGGCGCATATGGCTACACCTTC

J: TRBJ2-1
size: -
V: TRBV30
D: -
CDR3: CAWSVRSGPRNEQFF
DNA: TGTGCCTGGAGTGTACGAAGCGGACCTAGGAATGAGCAGTTCTTC

J: TRBJ2-3
size: -
V: TRBV19
D: -
CDR3: CASSQQYTDTQYF
DNA: TGTGCCAGTAGTCAACAATACACAGATACGCAGTATTTT

J: TRBJ2-3
size: -
V: TRBV28
D: -
CDR3: CASSLDRRTDTQYF
DNA: TGTGCCAGCAGTTTAGATAGGAGAACAGATACGCAGTATTTT

J: TRBJ2-3
size: -
V: TRBV12-5
D: -
CDR3: CASGPPAGTDTQYF
DNA: TGTGCTAGTGGCCCACCCGCAGGGACAGATACGCAGTATTTT

J: TRBJ2-7
size: -
V: TRBV12-1
D: -
CDR3: CASSLAGTRNSEQYF
DNA: TGTGCCAGCAGCTTGGCCGGGACAAGGAATAGCGAGCAGTACTTC

J: TRBJ1-5
size: few
V: TRBV4-1
D: -
CDR3: CASSPETALLGPQHF
DNA: TGCGCCAGCAGCCCTGAGACTGCGCTCTTAGGGCCCCAGCATTTT

J: TRBJ2-5
size: -
V: TRBV28
D: TRBD2
CDR3: CASSLVASGSSIETQYF
DNA: TGTGCCAGCAGTTTGGTCGCTAGCGGGAGTTCGATAGAGACCCAGTACTTC

J: TRBJ2-1
size: -
V: TRBV29-1
D: TRBD2
CDR3: CSVSSSGSVDEQFF
DNA: TGCAGCGTTTCAAGTAGCGGGAGTGTCGATGAGCAGTTCTTC

J: TRBJ2-7
size: -
V: TRBV2
D: TRBD1
CDR3: CASSAETGALYEQYF
DNA: TGTGCCAGCAGCGCGGAGACAGGGGCTCTATACGAGCAGTACTTC

J: TRBJ2-3
size: few
V: TRBV7-2
D: -
CDR3: CATTRALDTQYF
DNA: TGTGCCACCACCCGAGCATTAGATACGCAGTATTTT

J: TRBJ2-1
size: once
V: TRBV18
D: -
CDR3: CASSPDIDEQFF
DNA: TGTGCCAGCTCACCGGACATAGATGAGCAGTTCTTC

J: TRBJ2-2
size: -
V: TRBV7-2
D: -
CDR3: CASSLRLTGELFF
DNA: TGTGCCAGCAGCCTCAGACTGACCGGGGAGCTGTTTTTT

J: TRBJ2-2
size: -
V: TRBV7-2
D: TRBD2
CDR3: CASSPRGGVENTGELFF
DNA: TGTGCCAGCAGCCCAAGGGGAGGGGTTGAAAACACCGGGGAGCTGTTTTTT

J: TRBJ2-1
size: -
V: TRBV4-2
D: TRBD2
CDR3: CASSQSLAGLNEQFF
DNA: TGTGCCAGCAGCCAATCACTAGCGGGGCTAAATGAGCAGTTCTTC

J: TRBJ2-3
size: -
V: TRBV18
D: -
CDR3: CASSPPAGRADTDTQYF
DNA: TGTGCCAGCTCACCACCGGCGGGCAGAGCCGACACAGATACGCAGTATTTT

J: TRBJ1-2
size: -
V: TRBV29-1
D: TRBD1
CDR3: CSVEVMDRPTGGYTF
DNA: TGCAGCGTTGAAGTAATGGACAGGCCCACAGGGGGCTACACCTTC

J: TRBJ1-3
size: -
V: TRBV18
D: -
CDR3: CASSPVKGGPSGNTIYF
DNA: TGTGCCAGCTCACCTGTCAAAGGGGGTCCCTCTGGAAACACCATATATTTT

J: TRBJ1-1
size: -
V: TRBV4-2
D: -
CDR3: CASSPPRGGTEAFF
DNA: TGTGCCAGCAGCCCCCCCAGGGGCGGCACTGAAGCTTTCTTT

J: TRBJ2-6
size: -
V: TRBV7-9
D: -
CDR3: CASSLVLNTDGANVLTF
DNA: TGTGCCAGCAGCTTAGTGCTTAATACAGATGGGGCCAACGTCCTGACTTTC

J: TRBJ2-2
size: -
V: TRBV29-1
D: TRBD2
CDR3: CSVATTSGANTGELFF
DNA: TGCAGCGTTGCGACGACTAGCGGCGCGAACACCGGGGAGCTGTTTTTT

J: TRBJ2-3
size: -
V: TRBV30
D: -
CDR3: CAWSALGERTDTQYF
DNA: TGTGCCTGGAGCGCCCTGGGAGAGCGCACAGATACGCAGTATTTT

J: TRBJ2-7
size: -
V: TRBV7-9
D: -
CDR3: CATRRGLGGDSYEQYF
DNA: TGTGCCACCCGTAGGGGGTTAGGGGGTGACTCCTACGAGCAGTACTTC

J: TRBJ2-7
size: -
V: TRBV11-3
D: TRBD1
CDR3: CASSLEGQGLFEQYF
DNA: TGTGCCAGCAGCTTAGAGGGACAGGGTCTCTTCGAGCAGTACTTC

J: TRBJ2-7
size: -
V: TRBV19
D: TRBD1
CDR3: CASSWGEGADYEQYF
DNA: TGTGCCAGTAGTTGGGGCGAGGGGGCGGACTACGAGCAGTACTTC

J: TRBJ1-5
size: -
V: TRBV19
D: -
CDR3: CASKLGGIGNQPQHF
DNA: TGTGCCAGTAAACTAGGGGGTATTGGCAATCAGCCCCAGCATTTT